The 18 T cell receptor beta chains below were found in one sample sequenced in a study of T-cell memory formation after mild COVID-19. MiXCR, run by TCRdb on the 5' RACE reads, gives a single entry per CDR3 protein. The sample holds 250,000 to 350,000 distinct CDR3 sequences, around 15% seen once. The specimen sequenced was PBMCs or a T cell subset sorted from them (not recorded which). The receptor source for this set is a man aged 18 to 30 who had mild COVID-19 (a few samples of this study predate the infection). Cell type and time point are not known.

This clonotype has only a few counts. The CDR3 loop reads CATSGAGLAATDTQYF. CDR3 bases: TGTGCCACCAGCGGGGCCGGACTAGCGGCGACAGATACGCAGTATTTT. This sequence joins TRBV15 and TRBJ2-3; 10 positions agree with TRBD2. Per germline, CDR1 LNHNV and CDR2 YYDKDF (reference sequence). After removal of 5 bases from V and 3 bases from J, the junction contained 8 bases not matched to a gene. This CDR3 has 16 residues.

The chain links TRBV19 to TRBJ1-2; D is undetermined. The CDR3 length is 13 residues. CDR1 is LNHDA, CDR2 SQIVND, per germline (reference sequence). V shed 3 bases and J shed 7 bases, with 12 bases lying between them. The CDR3: CASSMTGNSGYTF. DNA of the CDR3: TGTGCCAGTAGTATGACCGGGAATTCTGGCTACACCTTC.

The V call is TRBV4-1, the J call TRBJ1-1; maybe TRBD1 (5 bases). Trimming took off 3 bases at V and 3 bases at J, with 26 bases between the two ends. CDR3 length equals 19 residues. The germline V gene encodes CDR1 MGHRA and CDR2 YSYEKL. CDR3 coding DNA: TGCGCCAGCAGCCATGGCGAGGAGCTAACCGGGACCGCGGACACTGAAGCTTTCTTT. As protein: CASSHGEELTGTADTEAFF.

This clonotype was seen more than once but under ten times. J is TRBJ2-5 and V is TRBV20-1; D is perhaps TRBD2 (6 bases). Between the trimmed V and J ends, which lost 1 base and 4 bases, there was a span of 13 bases. Germline V gene sequence: CDR1 DFQATT, CDR2 SNEGSKA (reference sequence). There are 14 residues in the CDR3. The CDR3 loop reads CSARGRLVRETQYF. The CDR3 DNA follows: TGCAGTGCTAGAGGTCGACTAGTAAGAGAGACCCAGTACTTC.

This clonotype was seen a handful of times. V is TRBV7-9 and J is TRBJ1-2; 7 bases fit TRBD1. Germline V lookup: CDR1 SEHNR, CDR2 FQNEAQ (reference sequence). The CDR3 spans 13 residues. Trimming cost V 2 bases and J 13 bases; bases outside gene matches: 10. The CDR3 nucleotides read TGTGCCAGCAGCTTACGGGACAGATCGTTGGGCACCTTC. Translated: CASSLRDRSLGTF.

This clonotype was counted a few times. This chain joins TRBV28 and TRBJ2-5; D is unclear. The germline CDR1 and CDR2 sequences are MDHEN and SYDVKM. Trimming took off 3 bases at V and 7 bases at J, with 9 bases between the two ends. CDR3 length: 12 amino acids. CDR3 nucleotides: TGTGCCAGCAGTTTTACCATACCGACCCAGTACTTC. It encodes CASSFTIPTQYF.

J is TRBJ1-2 and V is TRBV7-3, with a tentative D call TRBD1 (5 bases). Germline CDR1 and CDR2: SGHTA and FQGTGA. V was cut by 8 bases and J by 6 bases, with 16 bases left in between. This CDR3 is built from 13 residues. This chain's CDR3 is CASGPGGGNGYTF. The CDR3 bases are TGTGCCAGCGGACCTGGGGGGGGAAATGGCTACACCTTC. Variable domain in full (rest from reference TRBV7-3 and TRBJ1-2): GAGVSQTPSNKVTEKGKYVELRCDPISGHTALYWYRQSLGQGPEFLIYFQGTGAADDSGLPNDRFFAVRPEGSVSTLKIQRTERGDSAVYLCASGPGGGNGYTFGSGTRLTVV.

This clonotype was seen a few times. J is TRBJ2-5 and V is TRBV9; perhaps D is TRBD1 or TRBD2 (6 bases each). The V and J ends lost 4 bases and 3 bases respectively, with 16 bases between them. Germline V gene sequence: CDR1 SGDLS, CDR2 YYNGEE. The CDR3 contains 15 residues. CDR3 bases: TGTGCCAGCAGCCCTTACGGGGGCCCGGAAGAGACCCAGTACTTC. Amino acid sequence: CASSPYGGPEETQYF.

This chain joins TRBV11-2 and TRBJ2-4; D may be TRBD1 (5 bases). The V end was cut by 3 bases, the J end by 12 bases, with 12 bases between. Germline CDR1 and CDR2: SGHAT and FQNNGV. The CDR3 is made up of 12 amino acids. CDR3 protein: CASSLKGDSQYF. The CDR3 bases are TGTGCCAGCAGCTTGAAGGGTGACAGTCAGTACTTC.

V is TRBV7-2 and J is TRBJ2-1; 10 bases are shared with TRBD2. Germline V gene lookup returns CDR1 SGHTA and CDR2 FQGNSA. V shed 4 bases and J 2 bases; nucleotides not matched to a gene: 5. The CDR3 length is 16 residues. The CDR3 DNA reads TGTGCCAGCAGCTCAGACAGCGGGGGGGCCTACAATGAGCAGTTCTTC. As protein: CASSSDSGGAYNEQFF.

The V gene is TRBV6-5, the J gene TRBJ1-1; 7 bases match TRBD1. CDR3 length equals 14 residues. V was clipped by 4 bases and J by 1 base; unmatched bases: 3. Looked up from germline, CDR1 is MNHEY and CDR2 is SVGAGI. The CDR3 sequence: CASSLTGWNTEAFF. The CDR3 DNA is TGTGCCAGCAGTTTGACAGGGTGGAACACTGAAGCTTTCTTT.

The chain carries TRBV4-3 and TRBJ1-5; D gene unclear. Germline V lookup: CDR1 LGHNA, CDR2 YSLEER. V was cut by 0 bases and J by 0 bases, with 12 bases left in between. The length of the CDR3 is 17 residues. For the CDR3, the DNA is TGCGCCAGCAGCCAAGATAGAGGAGTCCGTAGCAATCAGCCCCAGCATTTT. This gives the protein CASSQDRGVRSNQPQHF.

In its sample, this clonotype was seen a few times. The chain links TRBV5-1 to TRBJ2-5; possibly TRBD1 for D (6 bases). There are 14 residues in the CDR3. V lost 5 bases, J lost 1 base, and 12 bases lay in between. Germline CDR1 is SGHRS and CDR2 is YFSETQ. DNA of the CDR3: TGCGCCAGCAGACCGGGACATCCCCAAGAGACCCAGTACTTC. Its protein product is CASRPGHPQETQYF.

The chain joins TRBV9 to TRBJ2-3, with D uncertain. The CDR3 has 15 residues. V was shortened by 0 bases and J by 0 bases, with 8 bases between the two germline ends. The germline V gene has CDR1 SGDLS and CDR2 YYNGEE. Written as DNA, the CDR3 is TGTGCCAGCAGCGTAGGTTATAGAAGCACAGATACGCAGTATTTT. It specifies CASSVGYRSTDTQYF.

This clonotype has a handful of counts. CDR3 coding DNA: TGTGCCAGCAGGACACTTACAGGAGTTTCCTACGAGCAGTACTTC. It specifies CASRTLTGVSYEQYF. This chain links TRBV6-2 or TRBV6-3 with TRBJ2-7, with D possibly matching TRBD1 (5 bases). The CDR3 has 15 residues. V was clipped by 6 bases and J by 1 base, with 16 bases between them. In germline, CDR1 is MNHEY, CDR2 SVGEGT.

V usage is TRBV20-1 and J usage is TRBJ2-3; 8 bases agree with TRBD1. Unmatched junction bases numbered 9, after V lost 1 base and J lost 3 bases. The CDR3 contains 16 residues. Germline CDR1 and CDR2: DFQATT and SNEGSKA (reference sequence). The CDR3 loop reads CSARGWQGALTDTQYF. In DNA form, the CDR3 reads TGCAGTGCTAGAGGGTGGCAGGGGGCTTTGACAGATACGCAGTATTTT.

This clonotype showed up just a few times. This chain connects TRBV6-6 to TRBJ2-7, with 8 bases matching TRBD1. Trimming cost V 4 bases and J 0 bases; bases outside gene matches: 2. The CDR3 is 14 residues long. The germline V gene has CDR1 MNHNY and CDR2 SVGAGI (reference sequence). The CDR3 DNA sequence: TGTGCCAGCAGTTCGGGACAGGTCTCCTACGAGCAGTACTTC. It translates to CASSSGQVSYEQYF.

Only a few counts were recorded for this clonotype. This sequence joins TRBV5-1 and TRBJ1-2; the match to TRBD1 covers 9 bases. Germline values: CDR1 SGHRS, CDR2 YFSETQ. The CDR3 totals 16 residues. V was pared by 0 bases and J by 2 bases, with 5 bases of the junction left unmatched. The CDR3 is CASSLVTGGRNYGYTF. The CDR3 DNA is TGCGCCAGCAGCTTGGTGACAGGGGGGAGAAACTATGGCTACACCTTC.